This TCR beta chain was retrieved from a study of blood T cell repertoires in COVID-19 (TCRdb year 2020). For the study in its entirety: The collaborator samples originated in the United States, Italy and Spain and spanned the acute and convalescent phases of COVID-19. The sample metadata nearly always contained a de-identified subject ID, COVID-19 status, age in years and sex. Where available, HLA class I and class II types were taken from metadata supplied by the sample provider and were not determined by assay-based typing. Subjects who had been exposed to COVID-19, were actively infected with it, or had recovered from it provided the deeply sampled blood TCRbeta repertoires that made up the dataset. The repertoires were made available in a free public database intended to serve as a resource for research on the immune response to SARS-CoV-2. The samples were drawn from two sources: the first 160 participants of the ongoing ImmuneRACE study, and 1,200 or so subjects contributed by 6 global collaborators. The prospective study material was composed of cDNA or gDNA derived from T cells, B-cell-depleted T cells, or PBMCs. Points the paper makes about the study in general: The quantity of clinical and demographic metadata differed by source and by participant and was supplied without curation.

In Seattle, one collaborating source enrolled patients while the infection was active and tracked those patients longitudinally over the course of disease. Each collaborating institution followed its own protocols to collect whole blood in K2EDTA tubes. For TCRbeta analysis, collaborators shipped samples in one of three forms: frozen whole blood, isolated PBMCs, or DNA extracted from either of those sample types. TCRbeta CDR3 regions were amplified from genomic DNA by means of the immunoSEQ Assay, a bias-controlled multiplex PCR. In the paper's pipeline: The number of nucleated cells in each sample was estimated by amplification of reference gene primers within the assay. To quantify the absolute abundance of each unique TCRbeta CDR3 rearrangement, sequence reads were collapsed and filtered. For each sample, productive Simpson clonality was calculated as the square root of Simpson's diversity index over productive rearrangements. TCRdb took over this immuneACCESS table, retaining in-frame rearrangements with V and J assigned. Such tables are incomplete; in checked studies, under half of the missing clones stem from an unresolved V gene, and the remainder is unexplained. Clonal size and the V and J genes are those of that table, whereas D and trimming came from the DNA. The sample yields 75,000 to 85,000 clones; about 85% were counted once. Approximately 11% of the sample goes to the ten largest clones.

This clone was detected only once. Its antigen is still unknown. Per-nucleotide qualities are absent, and no much larger clonotype sits a single base away. Sequencing input: peripheral blood. The TCR originated in a man aged 55 to 70 with COVID-19, enrolled during active disease.

The DNA reads TGTGCCGGGGCAGCGGGGCACAATCAGCCCCAGCATTTT. Translated, it reads CAGAAGHNQPQHF. The chain is made from TRBV2 and TRBJ1-5, with a tentative D gene TRBD1 over 5 matching bases. The CDR3 runs 13 residues from the cysteine to the phenylalanine. The entry retains the CDR3 DNA only, 39 bases that are in frame from base 1. As encoded in the germline V gene, CDR1 is SNHLY while CDR2 is FYNNEI. Trimming takes 11 bases from V and 3 bases from J, and the germline ends sit 14 bases apart.